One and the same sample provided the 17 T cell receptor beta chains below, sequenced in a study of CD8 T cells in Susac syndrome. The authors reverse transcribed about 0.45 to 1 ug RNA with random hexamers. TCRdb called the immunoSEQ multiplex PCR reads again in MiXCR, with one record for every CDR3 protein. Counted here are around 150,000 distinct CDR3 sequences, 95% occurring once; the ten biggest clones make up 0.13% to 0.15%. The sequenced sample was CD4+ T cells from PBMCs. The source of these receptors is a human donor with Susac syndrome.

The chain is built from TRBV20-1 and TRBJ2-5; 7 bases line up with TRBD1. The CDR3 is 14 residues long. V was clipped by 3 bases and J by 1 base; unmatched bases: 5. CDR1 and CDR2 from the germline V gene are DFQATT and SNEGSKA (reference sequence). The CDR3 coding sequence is TGCAGTGCTAGTAGAGGGGGCAGCCAAGAGACCCAGTACTTC. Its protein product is CSASRGGSQETQYF.

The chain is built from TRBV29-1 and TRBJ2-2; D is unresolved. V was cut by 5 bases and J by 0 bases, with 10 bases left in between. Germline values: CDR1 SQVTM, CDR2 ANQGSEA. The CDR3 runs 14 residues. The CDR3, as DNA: TGCAGCGTTTTGAGGAACGCGAACACCGGGGAGCTGTTTTTT. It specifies CSVLRNANTGELFF.

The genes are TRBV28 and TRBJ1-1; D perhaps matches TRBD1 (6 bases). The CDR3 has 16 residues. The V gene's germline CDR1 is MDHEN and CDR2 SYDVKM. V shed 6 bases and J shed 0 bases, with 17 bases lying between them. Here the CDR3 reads CASRYRARRMNTEAFF. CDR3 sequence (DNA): TGTGCCAGCAGGTACAGGGCCCGGCGAATGAACACTGAAGCTTTCTTT.

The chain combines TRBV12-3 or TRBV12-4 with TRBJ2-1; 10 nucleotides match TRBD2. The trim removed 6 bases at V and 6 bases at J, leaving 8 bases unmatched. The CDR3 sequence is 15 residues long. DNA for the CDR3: TGTGCCAGCAGAAGCGGGAGGGCCGTAGCCAATGAGCAGTTCTTC. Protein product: CASRSGRAVANEQFF.

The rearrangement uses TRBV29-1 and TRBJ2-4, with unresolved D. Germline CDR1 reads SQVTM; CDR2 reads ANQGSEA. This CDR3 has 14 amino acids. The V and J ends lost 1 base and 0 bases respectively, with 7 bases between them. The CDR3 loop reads CSVEGALAKNIQYF. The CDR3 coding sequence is TGCAGCGTTGAAGGGGCCCTAGCCAAAAACATTCAGTACTTC.

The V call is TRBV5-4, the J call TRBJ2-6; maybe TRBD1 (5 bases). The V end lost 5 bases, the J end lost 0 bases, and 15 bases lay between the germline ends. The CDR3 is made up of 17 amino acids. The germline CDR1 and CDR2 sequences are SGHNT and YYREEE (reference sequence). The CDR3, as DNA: TGTGCCAGCAGTCAAAGGGGTTCCCCCTCTGGGGCCAACGTCCTGACTTTC. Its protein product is CASSQRGSPSGANVLTF. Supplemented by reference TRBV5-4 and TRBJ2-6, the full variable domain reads ETGVTQSPTHLIKTRGQQVTLRCSSQSGHNTVSWYQQALGQGPQFIFQYYREEENGRGNFPPRFSGLQFPNYSSELNVNALELDDSALYLCASSQRGSPSGANVLTFGAGSRLTVL.

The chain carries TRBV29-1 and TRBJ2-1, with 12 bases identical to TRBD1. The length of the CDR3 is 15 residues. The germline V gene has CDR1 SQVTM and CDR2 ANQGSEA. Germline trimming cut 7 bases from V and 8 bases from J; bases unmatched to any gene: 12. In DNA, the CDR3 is TGCAGCGCCAAACGGGGGACAGGGGGCTTCGATGAGCAGTTCTTC. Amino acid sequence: CSAKRGTGGFDEQFF.

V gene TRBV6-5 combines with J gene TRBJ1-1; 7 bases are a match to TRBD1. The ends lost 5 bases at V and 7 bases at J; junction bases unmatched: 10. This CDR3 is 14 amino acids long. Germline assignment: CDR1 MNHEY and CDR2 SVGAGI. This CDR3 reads CASSDRVPLGEAFF. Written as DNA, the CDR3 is TGTGCCAGCAGTGACAGGGTTCCCCTCGGTGAAGCTTTCTTT.

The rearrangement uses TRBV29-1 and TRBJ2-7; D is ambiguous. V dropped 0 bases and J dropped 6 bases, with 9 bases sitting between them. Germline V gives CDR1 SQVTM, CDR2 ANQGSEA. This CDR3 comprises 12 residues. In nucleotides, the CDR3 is TGCAGCGTTGAAGACGCCATCGGCGAGCAGTACTTC. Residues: CSVEDAIGEQYF.

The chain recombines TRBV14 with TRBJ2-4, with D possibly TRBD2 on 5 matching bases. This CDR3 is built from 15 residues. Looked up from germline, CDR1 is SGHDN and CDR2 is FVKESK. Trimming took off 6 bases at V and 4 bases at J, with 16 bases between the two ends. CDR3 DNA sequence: TGTGCCAGCAGTCCCTCTTGGGGAGCAAAAAACATTCAGTACTTC. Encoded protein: CASSPSWGAKNIQYF.

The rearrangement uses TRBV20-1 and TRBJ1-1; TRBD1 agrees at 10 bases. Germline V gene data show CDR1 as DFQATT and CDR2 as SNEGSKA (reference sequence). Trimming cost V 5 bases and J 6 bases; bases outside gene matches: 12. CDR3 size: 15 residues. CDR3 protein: CSAQFTGTGASEAFF. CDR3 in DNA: TGCAGTGCTCAATTTACCGGGACAGGGGCCTCTGAAGCTTTCTTT.

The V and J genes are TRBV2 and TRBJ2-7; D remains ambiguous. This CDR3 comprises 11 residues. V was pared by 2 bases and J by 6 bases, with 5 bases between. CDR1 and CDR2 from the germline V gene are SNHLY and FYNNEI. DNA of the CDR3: TGTGCCAGCAGTGAAATCACCGAGCAGTACTTC. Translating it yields CASSEITEQYF.

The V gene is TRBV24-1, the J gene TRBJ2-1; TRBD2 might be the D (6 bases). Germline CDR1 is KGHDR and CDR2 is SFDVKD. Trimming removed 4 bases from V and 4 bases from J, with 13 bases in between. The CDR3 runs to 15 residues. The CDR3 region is CATSDPGLIYNEQFF. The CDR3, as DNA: TGTGCCACCAGTGACCCGGGACTGATATACAATGAGCAGTTCTTC.

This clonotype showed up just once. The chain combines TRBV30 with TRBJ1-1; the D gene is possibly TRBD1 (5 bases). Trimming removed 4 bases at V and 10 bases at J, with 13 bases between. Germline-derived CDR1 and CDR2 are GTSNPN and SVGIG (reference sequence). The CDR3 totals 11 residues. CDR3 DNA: TGTGCCTGGAACCCGGGTGGGGGAGCTTTCTTT. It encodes CAWNPGGGAFF.

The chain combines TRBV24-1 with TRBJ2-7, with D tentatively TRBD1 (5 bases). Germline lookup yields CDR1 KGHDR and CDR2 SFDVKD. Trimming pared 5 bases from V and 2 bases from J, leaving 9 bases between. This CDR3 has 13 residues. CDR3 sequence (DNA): TGTGCCACCAGTGCTGGGGCCCCCTACGAGCAGTACTTC. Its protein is CATSAGAPYEQYF.

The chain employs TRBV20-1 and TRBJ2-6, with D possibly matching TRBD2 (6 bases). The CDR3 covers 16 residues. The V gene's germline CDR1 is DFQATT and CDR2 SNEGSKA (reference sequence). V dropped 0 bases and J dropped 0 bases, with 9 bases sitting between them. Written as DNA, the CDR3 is TGCAGTGCTAGAGATGGAGGGAGCTCTGGGGCCAACGTCCTGACTTTC. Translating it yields CSARDGGSSGANVLTF.

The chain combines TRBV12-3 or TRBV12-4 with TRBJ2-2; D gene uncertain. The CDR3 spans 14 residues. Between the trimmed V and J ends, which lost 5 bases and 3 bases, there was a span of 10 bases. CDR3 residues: CASSLPRDTGELFF. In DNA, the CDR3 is TGTGCCAGCAGTCTCCCCCGGGACACCGGGGAGCTGTTTTTT.